A selection of T cell receptor beta chains follows, all from one sample in a study of PD-L1 blockade in urothelial cancer. Some clones are missing from TCRdb's copy, which holds only in-frame ones; the method was immunoSEQ multiplex PCR. The profile shows approximately 88,000 clones, roughly 84% of them singletons. The specimen comprised PBMCs, sampled around atezolizumab (anti-PD-L1) treatment. The receptors stem from a man aged 55 to 69 with urothelial cancer. CDR3s include the opening cysteine and the closing phenylalanine or tryptophan. Fields, in order: D gene, J gene, V gene, clone size, CDR3 protein, CDR3 DNA. The D gene is left open where the match is weak. The size entry is marked missing in some rows and otherwise reads once, few, many or a size class.

>NA|TRBJ2-5|TRBV7-6|NA
CASSLRGREYQETQYF
TGTGCCAGCAGCTTACGGGGGCGGGAGTACCAAGAGACCCAGTACTTC
>TRBD1|TRBJ2-4|TRBV29-1|NA
CSAQDYRGLNIQYF
TGCAGCGCCCAGGACTACAGGGGGCTGAACATTCAGTACTTC
>TRBD2|TRBJ2-5|TRBV6-5|NA
CASSPSGGALETQYF
TGTGCCAGCAGTCCTAGCGGGGGGGCGTTGGAGACCCAGTACTTC
>NA|TRBJ1-3|TRBV5-1|NA
CASSAGDRSSGNTIYF
TGCGCCAGCAGCGCAGGCGACAGGAGCTCTGGAAACACCATATATTTT
>TRBD1|TRBJ1-6|TRBV13|NA
CASRMLTGQVVSPLHF
TGTGCCAGCAGGATGCTTACGGGACAGGTGGTTTCACCCCTCCACTTT
>TRBD2|TRBJ2-3|TRBV7-2|NA
CASSSRTSGVADTQYF
TGTGCCAGCAGCTCGCGGACTAGCGGGGTTGCAGATACGCAGTATTTT
>TRBD2|TRBJ2-7|TRBV11-2|NA
CASSLVSGLVLYEQYF
TGTGCCAGCAGCTTAGTGTCGGGACTAGTCCTCTACGAGCAGTACTTC
>TRBD1|TRBJ1-3|TRBV18|few
CASSTGGRNTIYF
TGTGCCAGCTCGACAGGGGGAAGGAACACCATATATTTT
>TRBD1|TRBJ1-5|TRBV28|NA
CASRRQGASGQPQHF
TGTGCCAGCAGACGACAGGGGGCGTCTGGTCAGCCCCAGCATTTT
>NA|TRBJ2-3|TRBV29-1|NA
CSVSSPGGRTDTQYF
TGCAGCGTCTCCTCTCCCGGCGGGCGCACAGATACGCAGTATTTT
>NA|TRBJ2-1|TRBV11-2|NA
CASSPAGDEQFF
TGTGCCAGCAGCCCGGCCGGAGATGAGCAGTTCTTC
>NA|TRBJ2-3|TRBV9|NA
CASSVGVSSRDTQYF
TGTGCCAGCAGCGTAGGAGTGTCGAGTCGGGATACGCAGTATTTT
>NA|TRBJ2-2|TRBV9|once
CASSLYSRELFF
TGTGCCAGCAGCCTCTATTCACGGGAGCTGTTTTTT
>TRBD2|TRBJ2-3|TRBV10-1|NA
CASSVSGSNPDTQYF
TGCGCCAGCAGTGTTAGCGGGAGTAACCCAGATACGCAGTATTTT
>TRBD2|TRBJ2-7|TRBV7-8|NA
CASSFGGGPYEQYF
TGTGCCAGCAGCTTCGGGGGAGGGCCCTACGAGCAGTACTTC
>TRBD2|TRBJ2-5|TRBV5-1|NA
CASSLGAGGPQETQYF
TGCGCCAGCAGCTTGGGGGCGGGGGGTCCCCAAGAGACCCAGTACTTC
>NA|TRBJ1-3|TRBV6-4|NA
CASSDPSPRAGNTIYF
TGTGCCAGCAGTGACCCTTCACCCCGGGCTGGAAACACCATATATTTT
>NA|TRBJ2-7|TRBV6-1|NA
CASSGLWSSYEQYF
TGTGCCAGCAGTGGGTTATGGTCTAGCTACGAGCAGTACTTC
>TRBD1|TRBJ1-1|TRBV19|NA
CASSRRQGAGSPEAFF
TGTGCCAGTAGTAGACGACAGGGGGCCGGCAGCCCTGAAGCTTTCTTT
>TRBD1|TRBJ2-1|TRBV6-6|NA
CASSSGTGFYNEQFF
TGTGCCAGCAGTTCCGGGACAGGGTTTTACAATGAGCAGTTCTTC
>NA|TRBJ1-4|TRBV5-1|NA
CASSFSPEAPNEKLFF
TGCGCCAGCAGCTTTTCCCCCGAAGCACCTAATGAAAAACTGTTTTTT
>NA|TRBJ1-1|TRBV6-6|NA
CASSYSVLNTEAFF
TGTGCCAGCAGTTACAGCGTACTGAACACTGAAGCTTTCTTT
>NA|TRBJ2-3|TRBV2|NA
CASRLGSTDTQYF
TGTGCCAGCAGGCTAGGAAGCACAGATACGCAGTATTTT
>TRBD2|TRBJ2-5|TRBV7-3|NA
CASSLIGGGRQETQYF
TGTGCCAGCAGCTTAATTGGCGGGGGGAGACAAGAGACCCAGTACTTC
>TRBD2|TRBJ2-7|TRBV28|NA
CASSLGDSGSEQYF
TGTGCCAGCAGTTTGGGTGACAGCGGGAGCGAGCAGTACTTC
>NA|TRBJ1-1|TRBV7-6|NA
CASSPRGRENTEAFF
TGTGCCAGCAGCCCCCGAGGAAGAGAGAACACTGAAGCTTTCTTT
>TRBD2|TRBJ2-3|TRBV27|NA
CASSLSPSGGRDTQYF
TGTGCCAGCAGTTTATCCCCTAGCGGGGGAAGAGATACGCAGTATTTT
>NA|TRBJ2-3|TRBV5-1|NA
CASSPFQTGIADTQYF
TGCGCCAGCAGCCCCTTCCAAACAGGGATAGCAGATACGCAGTATTTT
>NA|TRBJ2-7|TRBV6-6|NA
CASSYSRIAITYEQYF
TGTGCCAGCAGTTACTCGCGGATTGCTATTACCTACGAGCAGTACTTC
>NA|TRBJ2-1|TRBV5-1|NA
CASSPIPSSYNEQFF
TGCGCCAGCAGCCCTATACCTAGCTCCTACAATGAGCAGTTCTTC
>TRBD2|TRBJ2-2|TRBV5-6|NA
CASSLAGAGRTGELFF
TGTGCCAGCAGCTTGGCCGGAGCGGGACGCACCGGGGAGCTGTTTTTT
>NA|TRBJ1-1|TRBV30|NA
CACDWDSNTGTEAFF
TGTGCCTGCGATTGGGACTCTAATACGGGAACTGAAGCTTTCTTT
>TRBD1|TRBJ2-7|TRBV10-1|NA
CASSQGASESEQYF
TGCGCCAGCAGCCAGGGGGCCTCCGAGAGCGAGCAGTACTTC
>NA|TRBJ1-1|TRBV13|NA
CASSLQGRVGNTEAFF
TGTGCCAGCAGCTTACAGGGAAGAGTCGGGAACACTGAAGCTTTCTTT
>NA|TRBJ2-2|TRBV7-9|NA
CASSTLDYASTGELFF
TGTGCCAGCAGCACTTTGGACTACGCGAGCACCGGGGAGCTGTTTTTT
>TRBD1|TRBJ2-7|TRBV28|NA
CASSLAGTGHEQYF
TGTGCCAGCAGTTTGGCCGGGACAGGGCACGAGCAGTACTTC
>NA|TRBJ2-1|TRBV7-7|NA
CASSLHSGRSYNEQFF
TGTGCCAGCAGCTTACATAGCGGACGCTCCTACAATGAGCAGTTCTTC
>NA|TRBJ2-3|TRBV19|NA
CASTRGGAVDTQYF
TGTGCCAGTACGCGAGGGGGGGCCGTAGATACGCAGTATTTT
>NA|TRBJ2-7|TRBV10-3|few
CATGPQKAGQYF
TGTGCCACCGGCCCCCAGAAAGCGGGGCAGTACTTC
>TRBD1|TRBJ2-3|TRBV10-1|NA
CASREGQGRTDTQYF
TGCGCCAGCAGGGAAGGACAGGGTCGCACAGATACGCAGTATTTT
>TRBD2|TRBJ2-2|TRBV5-1|NA
CASSFTSDRGTGELFF
TGCGCCAGCAGCTTTACTAGCGATCGGGGCACCGGGGAGCTGTTTTTT
>NA|TRBJ1-5|TRBV30|NA
CAWSAGVGQPQHF
TGTGCCTGGAGCGCCGGGGTCGGTCAGCCCCAGCATTTT
>NA|TRBJ2-7|TRBV27|NA
CASSSGYGLSYEQYF
TGTGCCAGCAGTTCGGGATATGGCCTTTCTTACGAGCAGTACTTC
>NA|TRBJ1-1|TRBV29-1|NA
CSVERGTTEAFF
TGCAGCGTTGAAAGGGGTACCACTGAAGCTTTCTTT
>NA|TRBJ2-7|TRBV5-1|once
CASSRRGEGNEQYF
TGCGCCAGCAGCCGGAGGGGGGAGGGAAACGAGCAGTACTTC
>NA|TRBJ1-2|TRBV19|NA
CASSPAPGIVDYTF
TGTGCCAGTAGTCCCGCCCCGGGAATAGTTGACTACACCTTC
>TRBD1|TRBJ1-5|TRBV10-2|NA
CASRGQGRNQPQHF
TGCGCCAGCAGAGGACAGGGGCGCAATCAGCCCCAGCATTTT
>TRBD1|TRBJ1-2|TRBV25-1|once
CASSDDRGFNYGYTF
TGTGCCAGCAGTGATGACAGGGGTTTCAACTATGGCTACACCTTC
>TRBD1|TRBJ1-2|TRBV9|NA
CASSVLGTGNYGYTF
TGTGCCAGCAGCGTACTGGGGACAGGGAACTATGGCTACACCTTC
>NA|TRBJ2-2|TRBV30|NA
CAWSVRSGRNTGELFF
TGTGCCTGGAGTGTGAGGTCCGGCAGGAACACCGGGGAGCTGTTTTTT
>TRBD2|TRBJ2-7|TRBV7-8|NA
CASSGRGGTELYF
TGTGCCAGCAGCGGGCGGGGGGGGACGGAGCTGTACTTC
>NA|TRBJ2-3|TRBV6-5|once
CASSYLIGSTDTQYF
TGTGCCAGCAGTTACCTTATCGGGAGCACAGATACGCAGTATTTT
>TRBD1|TRBJ2-7|TRBV5-6|NA
CASSLGTGGHRQYF
TGTGCCAGCAGCTTGGGGACAGGGGGCCACAGGCAGTACTTC